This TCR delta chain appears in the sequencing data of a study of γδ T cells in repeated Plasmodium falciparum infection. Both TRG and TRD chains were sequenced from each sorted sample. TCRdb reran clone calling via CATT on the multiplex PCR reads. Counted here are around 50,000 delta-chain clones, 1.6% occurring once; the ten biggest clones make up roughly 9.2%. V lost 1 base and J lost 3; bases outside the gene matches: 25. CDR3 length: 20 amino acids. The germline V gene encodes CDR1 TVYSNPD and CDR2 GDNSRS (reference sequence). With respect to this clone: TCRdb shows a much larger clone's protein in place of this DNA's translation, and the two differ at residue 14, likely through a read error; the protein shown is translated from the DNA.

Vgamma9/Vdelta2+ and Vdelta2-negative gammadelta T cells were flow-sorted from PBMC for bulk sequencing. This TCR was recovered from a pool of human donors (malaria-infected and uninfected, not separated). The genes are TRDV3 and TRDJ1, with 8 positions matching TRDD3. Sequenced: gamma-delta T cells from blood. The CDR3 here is CAFKVWVGFLRLGGADKLIF. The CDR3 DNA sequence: TGTGCCTTTAAAGTCTGGGTCGGCTTCCTTAGACTGGGGGGTGCCGATAAACTCATCTTT.